These 12 T cell receptor beta chains were sequenced from one sample in a study of technical replicates of blood from a handful of donors (dated by TCRdb to about 2017). The library was made by the immunoSEQ multiplex PCR assay. TCRdb took over this immuneACCESS table, retaining in-frame rearrangements with V and J assigned. Such tables are incomplete; in checked studies, under half of the missing clones stem from an unresolved V gene, and the remainder is unexplained. The sample has 60,000 to 70,000 clones on record, 95% to 98% of them singletons. Of the sample, over 0.15% falls within the top ten clones. Sequencing used T cells isolated from PBMCs. The receptors originated from a human donor in good health.

The rearrangement uses TRBV7-2 and TRBJ1-2; TRBD1 aligns across 9 bases. The CDR3 has 17 amino acids. The trim removed 5 bases at V and 2 bases at J, leaving 12 bases unmatched. Germline V gene lookup returns CDR1 SGHTA and CDR2 FQGNSA. CDR3 sequence reads: CASSAARTGDINYGYTF. In DNA, the CDR3 is TGTGCCAGCAGCGCCGCAAGGACAGGGGATATAAACTATGGCTACACCTTC. Filled out from reference TRBV7-2 and TRBJ1-2, the complete variable domain reads GAGVSQSPSNKVTEKGKDVELRCDPISGHTALYWYRQSLGQGLEFLIYFQGNSAPDKSGLPSDRFSAERTGGSVSTLTIQRTQQEDSAVYLCASSAARTGDINYGYTFGSGTRLTVV.

V is TRBV4-1 and J is TRBJ2-7; TRBD1 matches at 9 bases. Germline-derived CDR1 and CDR2 are MGHRA and YSYEKL. Unmatched junction bases numbered 13, after V lost 4 bases and J lost 3 bases. The CDR3 is 17 amino acids. The chain's CDR3 is CASSPGQGLRLSYEQYF. CDR3 bases: TGCGCCAGCAGCCCTGGACAGGGGTTGAGGTTGAGCTACGAGCAGTACTTC.

The chain recombines TRBV11-2 with TRBJ2-2, with 8 bases aligning to TRBD2. The CDR3 contains 16 residues. CDR1 and CDR2 from the germline V gene are SGHAT and FQNNGV. The J segment lost 14 bases and the V segment lost 5 bases, leaving 19 bases of the junction unmatched. This CDR3 reads CASSPHSKGGGLELFF. The CDR3 nucleotides are TGTGCCAGCAGCCCCCACTCCAAGGGCGGGGGGCTGGAACTGTTTTTT.

The chain carries TRBV5-1 and TRBJ1-1; D perhaps matches TRBD1 (5 bases). The ends were cut back, 0 bases at V and 7 bases at J, with 13 bases in the middle. This CDR3 has 14 amino acids. Germline-derived CDR1 and CDR2 are SGHRS and YFSETQ. The CDR3 region is CASSLGTRGFEAFF. The CDR3 DNA reads as TGCGCCAGCAGCTTGGGGACAAGGGGATTTGAAGCTTTCTTT.

This chain joins TRBV28 and TRBJ2-7; D perhaps matches TRBD1 (6 bases). Germline V gives CDR1 MDHEN, CDR2 SYDVKM. V was pared by 7 bases and J by 2 bases, with 15 bases between. The CDR3 is 14 residues long. The CDR3 region has the DNA TGTGCCAGCACCCCTGGTAGGGACACCTACGAGCAGTACTTC. Its translation is CASTPGRDTYEQYF.

This chain uses TRBV9 with TRBJ1-2, with D possibly being TRBD1 (6 bases). The ends were cut back, 3 bases at V and 4 bases at J, with 16 bases in the middle. Germline CDR1 SGDLS, CDR2 YYNGEE. This CDR3 has 15 amino acids. CDR3 bases: TGTGCCAGCAGCGGGGAAACAGGGCCCAGCTATGGCTACACCTTC. Protein: CASSGETGPSYGYTF.

The V and J genes are TRBV5-1 and TRBJ1-2; a weak D match, TRBD1 (5 bases). In germline, CDR1 is SGHRS, CDR2 YFSETQ. The CDR3 contains 14 residues. V was cut by 4 bases and J by 2 bases, with 12 bases left in between. Here the CDR3 reads CASSPQTANYGYTF. CDR3 nucleotide sequence: TGCGCCAGCAGCCCACAGACAGCCAACTATGGCTACACCTTC. The full variable domain, in which reference TRBV5-1 and TRBJ1-2 provide the parts outside the CDR3, is KAGVTQTPRYLIKTRGQQVTLSCSPISGHRSVSWYQQTPGQGLQFLFEYFSETQRNKGNFPGRFSGRQFSNSRSEMNVSTLELGDSALYLCASSPQTANYGYTFGSGTRLTVV.

In its sample, this clone was seen once. The chain couples TRBV12-5 to TRBJ1-1; 9 bases agree with TRBD1. The germline V gene has CDR1 LGHNT and CDR2 FRNRAP. Trimming took 5 bases from V and 7 from J; bases not matched to a gene: 2. The CDR3 sequence is 12 residues long. In DNA, the CDR3 is TGTGCTAGTGGTAGGGGACAGGGTGAAGCTTTCTTT. Translation gives CASGRGQGEAFF.

The chain has TRBV6-5 and TRBJ2-2, with D maybe TRBD2 (6 bases). Germline CDR1 MNHEY, CDR2 SVGAGI. Trimming shortened V by 6 bases and J by 8 bases, and 16 bases separated the two germline ends. This CDR3 region has 14 residues. CDR3 DNA: TGTGCCAGCAGCTACCGGGGACTCTGGGGGGAGCTGTTTTTT. Translating gives CASSYRGLWGELFF.

V usage is TRBV9 and J usage is TRBJ1-4, with TRBD1 matching 7 bases. This CDR3 is 15 amino acids long. The ends lost 2 bases at V and 6 bases at J; junction bases unmatched: 7. The germline V gene has CDR1 SGDLS and CDR2 YYNGEE. In nucleotides, the CDR3 is TGTGCCAGCAGCGTTGAGGGACAGACGGATGAAAAACTGTTTTTT. Translation gives CASSVEGQTDEKLFF.

The J gene is TRBJ2-1, the V gene TRBV5-1; 9 nucleotides align to TRBD2. Trimming at V came to 4 bases and at J to 4 bases, leaving 6 bases not matched to a gene. Germline loops: CDR1 SGHRS, CDR2 YFSETQ. This CDR3 has 15 amino acids. For the CDR3, the DNA is TGCGCCAGCAGCCTGGAGCTAGCGGGGTACAATGAGCAGTTCTTC. It specifies CASSLELAGYNEQFF.

This chain uses TRBV28 with TRBJ2-2; TRBD2 matches at 11 bases. V was pared by 7 bases and J by 5 bases, with 6 bases of the junction left unmatched. Germline V CDR1 and CDR2: MDHEN, SYDVKM. CDR3 length equals 15 residues. Written as DNA, the CDR3 is TGTGCCAGCAAGCTAGCGGGAGGTCGGACCGGGGAGCTGTTTTTT. Translating it yields CASKLAGGRTGELFF.